The next 21 T cell receptor beta chains were all read from a single sample in a study of OX40 agonist ivuxolimab in advanced cancers. The table came from immunoSEQ multiplex PCR; TCRdb's copy has only in-frame clones and leaves some out. This sample has about 71,000 clones, with around 90% found just once. The sample here was CD4+ or CD8+ T cells sorted from blood, taken in a trial of the OX40 agonist ivuxolimab. Receptors originate from an adult with an advanced solid tumor such as melanoma, head and neck, liver or kidney cancer.

This chain uses TRBV7-2 with TRBJ2-5, with 10 bases lining up with TRBD1. The CDR3 sequence is 15 residues long. The germline V gene encodes CDR1 SGHTA and CDR2 FQGNSA. Unmatched junction bases numbered 4, after V lost 1 base and J lost 5 bases. The CDR3 spells CASSLGDRGGETQYF. The CDR3 DNA follows: TGTGCCAGCAGCTTAGGGGACAGGGGTGGTGAGACCCAGTACTTC.

The CDR3: CASSQGRAASSYNEQFF. The CDR3 nucleotides are TGCGCCAGCAGCCAGGGGAGGGCGGCCAGCTCCTACAATGAGCAGTTCTTC. The chain has TRBV4-3 and TRBJ2-1; 7 nucleotides line up with TRBD2. V dropped 3 bases and J dropped 0; count of bases not matched to a gene: 8. The CDR3 is 17 residues long. Germline V lookup: CDR1 LGHNA, CDR2 YSLEER.

The chain uses TRBV9 and TRBJ2-3; possible D gene TRBD2, 6 bases. In germline, CDR1 is SGDLS, CDR2 YYNGEE. Trimming shortened V by 0 bases and J by 3 bases, and 17 bases separated the two germline ends. The CDR3 sequence is 17 residues long. The CDR3, as DNA: TGTGCCAGCAGCGTAGCCACGGGACTTGGCAAAACAGATACGCAGTATTTT. Its protein is CASSVATGLGKTDTQYF. The full variable domain, completed using reference TRBV9 and TRBJ2-3, is DSGVTQTPKHLITATGQRVTLRCSPRSGDLSVYWYQQSLDQGLQFLIQYYNGEERAKGNILERFSAQQFPDLHSELNLSSLELGDSALYFCASSVATGLGKTDTQYFGPGTRLTVL.

The rearrangement joins TRBV7-9 to TRBJ2-1; D ambiguous. Germline V gives CDR1 SEHNR, CDR2 FQNEAQ (reference sequence). The germline V and J ends were trimmed by 8 bases and 5 bases, with 13 bases remaining between them. The CDR3 is 13 amino acids. This chain's CDR3 is CASSFLADNEQFF. The CDR3 coding sequence is TGTGCCAGCTCGTTTCTTGCGGACAATGAGCAGTTCTTC.

The J gene is TRBJ2-3, the V gene TRBV5-6; D unresolved. Germline assignment: CDR1 SGHDT and CDR2 YYEEEE. Trimming took off 1 base at V and 0 bases at J, with 9 bases between the two ends. This CDR3 is built from 15 residues. CDR3 nucleotides: TGTGCCAGCAGCTTGCACCCTACTAGCACAGATACGCAGTATTTT. It specifies CASSLHPTSTDTQYF.

This sequence joins TRBV9 and TRBJ2-1; D is possibly TRBD1 (5 bases). Germline V gene sequence: CDR1 SGDLS, CDR2 YYNGEE. The V gene lost 0 bases and the J gene lost 4 bases, with 11 bases spanning the gap. The CDR3 is 15 amino acids. Here the CDR3 reads CASSVVDMRYNEQFF. The CDR3 DNA follows: TGTGCCAGCAGCGTAGTGGACATGCGGTACAATGAGCAGTTCTTC.

This rearrangement joins TRBV13 to TRBJ2-3, with 8 positions matching TRBD1. Germline-derived CDR1 and CDR2 are PRHDT and FYEKMQ (reference sequence). V gave up 10 bases and J gave up 3 bases; unmatched junction bases: 6. This CDR3 comprises 13 residues. The CDR3 region has the DNA TGTGCCACCGCCGACAGGGGAACAGATACGCAGTATTTT. It encodes CATADRGTDTQYF.

The chain uses TRBV7-8 and TRBJ2-7; perhaps TRBD1 as D (6 bases). The CDR3 has 15 amino acids. Trimming took 1 base from V and 5 from J, leaving 15 bases between them. CDR1 is SGHVS and CDR2 is FQNEAQ in the germline V gene. The DNA of the CDR3 is TGTGCCAGCAGCTTAGAACGCGACAGGAGCCACGAGCAGTACTTC. It encodes CASSLERDRSHEQYF.

The chain employs TRBV28 and TRBJ2-5; D may be TRBD1 or TRBD2 (5 bases each). This CDR3 has 14 amino acids. The V and J ends lost 6 bases and 11 bases respectively, with 22 bases between them. In germline, CDR1 is MDHEN, CDR2 SYDVKM. This chain's CDR3 is CASRWAGTPMEQYF. The CDR3, as DNA: TGTGCCAGCAGATGGGCAGGGACCCCAATGGAGCAGTACTTC.

The chain combines TRBV5-6 with TRBJ2-3, with D hard to call. Trimming removed 4 bases at V and 6 bases at J, with 15 bases between. Germline assignment: CDR1 SGHDT and CDR2 YYEEEE. This CDR3 has 14 residues. CDR3 sequence: CASSPPGGMDTQYF. CDR3 nucleotide sequence: TGTGCCAGCAGCCCTCCGGGTGGGATGGATACGCAGTATTTT.

This chain joins TRBV19 and TRBJ1-2; unclear D gene. Germline loops: CDR1 LNHDA, CDR2 SQIVND (reference sequence). CDR3 length: 15 residues. Deletions cut 5 bases from V and 5 bases from J, with 18 bases between. DNA for the CDR3: TGTGCCAGTAGTCCCCCTTGGACGGGGATATATGGCTACACCTTC. The encoded protein is CASSPPWTGIYGYTF.

The chain has TRBV6-5 and TRBJ2-1, with 9 nucleotides matching TRBD2. Germline V gene lookup returns CDR1 MNHEY and CDR2 SVGAGI. With V trimmed by 2 bases and J by 8 bases, 4 bases remained unmatched. The CDR3 is 14 amino acids. The CDR3 region is CASSYLAGNDEQFF. The DNA for the CDR3 is TGTGCCAGCAGTTACCTAGCGGGAAACGATGAGCAGTTCTTC.

The chain joins TRBV28 to TRBJ2-1; 12 nucleotides line up with TRBD2. V shed 3 bases, J shed 0 bases, and the junction held 3 bases outside the gene matches. The CDR3 runs 17 residues. Germline V gene lookup returns CDR1 MDHEN and CDR2 SYDVKM. CDR3 region: CASSFPTSGSSYNEQFF. Here the CDR3 DNA reads TGTGCCAGCAGTTTCCCGACTAGCGGGAGCTCCTACAATGAGCAGTTCTTC. Drawing the rest from reference TRBV28 and TRBJ2-1, the complete variable domain is DVKVTQSSRYLVKRTGEKVFLECVQDMDHENMFWYRQDPGLGLRLIYFSYDVKMKEKGDIPEGYSVSREKKERFSLILESASTNQTSMYLCASSFPTSGSSYNEQFFGPGTRLTVL.

The rearrangement uses TRBV11-2 and TRBJ2-4; tentatively, D is TRBD1 (5 bases). This CDR3 comprises 17 residues. Looked up from germline, CDR1 is SGHAT and CDR2 is FQNNGV. V was clipped by 5 bases and J by 0 bases, with 17 bases between them. This CDR3 reads CASSLRQGSLAKNIQYF. The CDR3 nucleotides are TGTGCCAGCAGCCTGAGGCAGGGAAGCCTAGCCAAAAACATTCAGTACTTC.

This rearrangement joins TRBV4-3 to TRBJ2-7; tentative D call: TRBD1 (6 bases). The CDR3 sequence is 14 residues long. Trimming removed 1 base from V and 3 bases from J, with 10 bases in between. Germline V gene lookup returns CDR1 LGHNA and CDR2 YSLEER. The CDR3 nucleotides read TGCGCCAGCAGCCAAGGACAGGACGACTACGAGCAGTACTTC. Protein: CASSQGQDDYEQYF.

In this sample, this clone turned up once. The V call is TRBV7-9, the J call TRBJ1-4; D perhaps matches TRBD1 (5 bases). V was clipped by 8 bases and J by 8 bases, with 15 bases between them. The germline CDR1 and CDR2 sequences are SEHNR and FQNEAQ (reference sequence). The length of the CDR3 is 13 residues. CDR3: CASEFGGGEKLFF. DNA for the CDR3: TGTGCCAGCGAATTTGGGGGTGGCGAAAAACTGTTTTTT.

The chain joins TRBV30 to TRBJ2-1, with D unresolved. Germline values: CDR1 GTSNPN, CDR2 SVGIG (reference sequence). Trimming cost V 8 bases and J 0 bases, with 11 bases left between them. The CDR3 consists of 13 residues. CDR3 amino acids: CAVSAISYNEQFF. The CDR3 DNA reads TGTGCCGTCAGTGCGATCTCCTACAATGAGCAGTTCTTC.

The V gene is TRBV4-3, the J gene TRBJ2-1, with 10 bases lining up with TRBD2. The CDR3 has 16 amino acids. Looked up from germline, CDR1 is LGHNA and CDR2 is YSLEER. V was clipped by 4 bases and J by 9 bases; unmatched bases: 12. CDR3 sequence reads: CASSPPTSGRATEQFF. The DNA for the CDR3 is TGCGCCAGCAGCCCCCCGACCAGCGGGAGGGCCACTGAGCAGTTCTTC.

This clone has just one count. This chain's CDR3 is CASSLVFGSTYNEQFF. In DNA, the CDR3 is TGTGCCAGCAGCTTAGTATTCGGGAGCACCTACAATGAGCAGTTCTTC. This sequence joins TRBV11-2 and TRBJ2-1; D possibly corresponds to TRBD2 (6 bases). V was shortened by 1 base and J by 2 bases, with 12 bases between the two germline ends. The length of the CDR3 is 16 residues. Germline loops: CDR1 SGHAT, CDR2 FQNNGV. The variable domain in full, completed from reference TRBV11-2 and TRBJ2-1, reads EAGVAQSPRYKIIEKRQSVAFWCNPISGHATLYWYQQILGQGPKLLIQFQNNGVVDDSQLPKDRFSAERLKGVDSTLKIQPAKLEDSAVYLCASSLVFGSTYNEQFFGPGTRLTVL.

Notes on this clone: A read error may produce the germline difference seen at one junction end. The genes are TRBV5-5 and TRBJ1-2; no definite D call. Looked up from germline, CDR1 is SGHKS and CDR2 is YYEKEE (reference sequence). This CDR3 spans 17 amino acids. The DNA for the CDR3 is TGCGCCAGCAGCCACCTCCGGGTCGAGAGCCCGGACTATGGCTACACCTTC. It yields the protein CASSHLRVESPDYGYTF.

The V gene is TRBV4-1, the J gene TRBJ2-1; D is uncertain. Trimming shortened V by 2 bases and J by 8 bases, and 10 bases separated the two germline ends. Germline values: CDR1 MGHRA, CDR2 YSYEKL. CDR3 length: 13 amino acids. Here the CDR3 DNA reads TGCGCCAGCAGCCAAATAAACGGCGATGAGCAGTTCTTC. Translating gives CASSQINGDEQFF.